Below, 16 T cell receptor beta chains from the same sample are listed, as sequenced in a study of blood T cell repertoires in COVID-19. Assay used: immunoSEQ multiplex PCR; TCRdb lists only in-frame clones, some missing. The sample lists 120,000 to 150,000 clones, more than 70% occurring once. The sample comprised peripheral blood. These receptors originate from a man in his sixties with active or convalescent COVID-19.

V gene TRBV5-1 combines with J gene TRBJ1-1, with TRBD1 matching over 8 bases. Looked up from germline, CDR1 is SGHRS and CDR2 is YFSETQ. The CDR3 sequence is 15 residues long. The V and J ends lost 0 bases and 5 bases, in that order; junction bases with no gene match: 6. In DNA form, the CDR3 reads TGCGCCAGCAGCTTGGTGCACAGGGGGTGGACTGAAGCTTTCTTT. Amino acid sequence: CASSLVHRGWTEAFF.

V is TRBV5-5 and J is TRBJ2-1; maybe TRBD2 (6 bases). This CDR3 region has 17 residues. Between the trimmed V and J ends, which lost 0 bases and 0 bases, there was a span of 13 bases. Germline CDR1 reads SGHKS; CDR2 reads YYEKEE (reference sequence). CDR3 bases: TGTGCCAGCAGCTTGGTTGGTAGCGGAAGCTCCTACAATGAGCAGTTCTTC. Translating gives CASSLVGSGSSYNEQFF. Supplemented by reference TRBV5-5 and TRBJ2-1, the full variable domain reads DAGVTQSPTHLIKTRGQQVTLRCSPISGHKSVSWYQQVLGQGPQFIFQYYEKEERGRGNFPDRFSARQFPNYSSELNVNALLLGDSALYLCASSLVGSGSSYNEQFFGPGTRLTVL.

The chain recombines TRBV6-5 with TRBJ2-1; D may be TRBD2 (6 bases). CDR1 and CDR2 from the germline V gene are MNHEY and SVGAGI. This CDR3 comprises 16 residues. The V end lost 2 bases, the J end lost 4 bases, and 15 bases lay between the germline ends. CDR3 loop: CASSYGGGKGYNEQFF. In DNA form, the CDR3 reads TGTGCCAGCAGTTACGGGGGAGGTAAGGGATACAATGAGCAGTTCTTC.

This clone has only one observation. CDR3 nucleotide sequence: TGCGCCAGCAGTGAGTCAGGAGATCAGCCCCAGCATTTT. Its translation is CASSESGDQPQHF. The chain combines TRBV10-2 with TRBJ1-5; D is ambiguous. Germline V gene sequence: CDR1 WSHSY, CDR2 SAAADI. The CDR3 covers 13 residues. The ends were cut back, 0 bases at V and 5 bases at J, with 5 bases in the middle.

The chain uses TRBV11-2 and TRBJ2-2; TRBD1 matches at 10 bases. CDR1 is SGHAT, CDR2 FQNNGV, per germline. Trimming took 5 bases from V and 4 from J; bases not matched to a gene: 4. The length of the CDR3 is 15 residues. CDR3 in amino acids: CASSAGTGATGELFF. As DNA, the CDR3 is TGTGCCAGCAGCGCGGGGACAGGGGCCACCGGGGAGCTGTTTTTT.

CDR3 DNA: TGTGCCTGGAGTCGACCGGGTCCCTTTTTTTCGAATGAGCAGTTCTTC. It encodes CAWSRPGPFFSNEQFF. The rearrangement links TRBV30 to TRBJ2-1; D is unclear. Germline values: CDR1 GTSNPN, CDR2 SVGIG (reference sequence). The V and J ends lost 2 bases and 7 bases respectively, with 21 bases between them. This CDR3 spans 16 amino acids.

The CDR3 DNA reads as TGTGCCAGCAGCCGGGACTTGTCTGGAAACACCATATATTTT. This sequence encodes CASSRDLSGNTIYF. This chain uses TRBV7-9 with TRBJ1-3, with D perhaps TRBD1 (5 bases). CDR1 is SEHNR, CDR2 FQNEAQ, per germline (reference sequence). The CDR3 covers 14 residues. Trimming took 5 bases from V and 1 from J, leaving 9 bases between them.

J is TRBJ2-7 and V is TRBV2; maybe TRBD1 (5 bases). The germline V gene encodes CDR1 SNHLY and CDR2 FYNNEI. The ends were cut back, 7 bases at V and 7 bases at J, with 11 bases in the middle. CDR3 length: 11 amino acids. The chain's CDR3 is CASTGLKEQYF. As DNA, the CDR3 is TGTGCCAGCACAGGGTTGAAAGAGCAGTACTTC.

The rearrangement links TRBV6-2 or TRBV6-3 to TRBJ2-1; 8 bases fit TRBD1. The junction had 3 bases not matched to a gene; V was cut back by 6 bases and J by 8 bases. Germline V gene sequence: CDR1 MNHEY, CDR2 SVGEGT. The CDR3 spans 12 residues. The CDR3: CASSGQGDEQFF. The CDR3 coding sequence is TGTGCCAGCAGCGGACAGGGCGATGAGCAGTTCTTC.

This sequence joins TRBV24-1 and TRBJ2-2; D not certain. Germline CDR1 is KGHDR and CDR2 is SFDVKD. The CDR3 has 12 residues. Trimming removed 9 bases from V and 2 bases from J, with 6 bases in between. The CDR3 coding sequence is TGTGCCACCTACACCAACACCGGGGAGCTGTTTTTT. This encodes CATYTNTGELFF.

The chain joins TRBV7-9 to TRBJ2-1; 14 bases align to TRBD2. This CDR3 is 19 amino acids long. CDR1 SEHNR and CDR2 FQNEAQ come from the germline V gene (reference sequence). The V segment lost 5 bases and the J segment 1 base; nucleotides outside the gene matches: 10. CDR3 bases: TGTGCCAGCAGCCTGACTAGCGGGAGGGCCAAAGGATCCTACAATGAGCAGTTCTTC. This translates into CASSLTSGRAKGSYNEQFF.

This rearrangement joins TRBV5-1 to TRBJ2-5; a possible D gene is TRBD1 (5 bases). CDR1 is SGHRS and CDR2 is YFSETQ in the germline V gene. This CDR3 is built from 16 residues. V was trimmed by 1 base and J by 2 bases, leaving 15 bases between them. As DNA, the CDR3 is TGCGCCAGCAGCTTGAAAGGGGTCAGGCAACAAGAGACCCAGTACTTC. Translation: CASSLKGVRQQETQYF.

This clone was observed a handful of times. The CDR3 sequence: CASSVQGDTEAFF. CDR3 DNA sequence: TGTGCCAGCAGTGTACAGGGGGATACTGAAGCTTTCTTT. The chain carries TRBV2 and TRBJ1-1, with TRBD1 identical over 8 bases. The CDR3 consists of 13 residues. From germline, CDR1 is SNHLY and CDR2 FYNNEI. With V trimmed by 4 bases and J by 5 bases, 3 bases remained unmatched.

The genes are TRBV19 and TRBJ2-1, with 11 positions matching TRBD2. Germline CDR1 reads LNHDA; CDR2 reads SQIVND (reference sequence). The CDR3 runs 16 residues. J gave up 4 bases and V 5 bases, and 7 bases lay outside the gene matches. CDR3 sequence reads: CASSDPGTSGYNEQFF. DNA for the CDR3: TGTGCCAGTAGTGACCCCGGGACTAGCGGATACAATGAGCAGTTCTTC.

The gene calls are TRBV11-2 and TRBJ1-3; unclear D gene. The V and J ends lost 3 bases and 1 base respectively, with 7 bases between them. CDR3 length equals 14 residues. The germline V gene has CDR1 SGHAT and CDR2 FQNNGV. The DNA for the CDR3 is TGTGCCAGCAGCTTTGAGTCTTCTGGAAACACCATATATTTT. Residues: CASSFESSGNTIYF.

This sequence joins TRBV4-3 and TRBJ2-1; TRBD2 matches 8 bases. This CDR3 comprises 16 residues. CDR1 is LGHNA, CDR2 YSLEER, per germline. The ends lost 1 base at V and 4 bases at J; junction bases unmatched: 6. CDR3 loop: CASSQGTSRFYNEQFF. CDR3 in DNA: TGCGCCAGCAGCCAAGGGACTAGCCGGTTTTACAATGAGCAGTTCTTC.